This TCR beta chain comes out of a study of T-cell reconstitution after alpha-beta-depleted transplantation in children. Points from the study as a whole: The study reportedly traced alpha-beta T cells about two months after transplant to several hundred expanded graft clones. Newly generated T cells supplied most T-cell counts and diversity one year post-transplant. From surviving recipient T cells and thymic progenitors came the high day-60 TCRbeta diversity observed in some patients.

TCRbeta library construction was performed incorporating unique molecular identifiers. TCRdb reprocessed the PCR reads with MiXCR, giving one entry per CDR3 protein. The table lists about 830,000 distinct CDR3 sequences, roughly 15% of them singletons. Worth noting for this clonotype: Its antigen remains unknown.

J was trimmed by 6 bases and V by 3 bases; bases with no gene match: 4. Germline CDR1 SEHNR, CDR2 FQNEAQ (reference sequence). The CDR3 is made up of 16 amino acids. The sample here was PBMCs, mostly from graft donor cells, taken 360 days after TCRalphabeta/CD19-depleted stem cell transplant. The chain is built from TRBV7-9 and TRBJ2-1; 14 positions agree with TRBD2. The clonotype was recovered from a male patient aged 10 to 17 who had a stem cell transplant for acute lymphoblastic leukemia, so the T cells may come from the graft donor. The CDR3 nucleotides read TGTGCCAGCAGCTTTAAGACTAGCGGGAGGGGCAATGAGCAGTTCTTC. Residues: CASSFKTSGRGNEQFF. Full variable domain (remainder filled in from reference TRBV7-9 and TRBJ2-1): DTGVSQNPRHKITKRGQNVTFRCDPISEHNRLYWYRQTLGQGPEFLTYFQNEAQLEKSRLLSDRFSAERPKGSFSTLEIQRTEQGDSAMYLCASSFKTSGRGNEQFFGPGTRLTVL.